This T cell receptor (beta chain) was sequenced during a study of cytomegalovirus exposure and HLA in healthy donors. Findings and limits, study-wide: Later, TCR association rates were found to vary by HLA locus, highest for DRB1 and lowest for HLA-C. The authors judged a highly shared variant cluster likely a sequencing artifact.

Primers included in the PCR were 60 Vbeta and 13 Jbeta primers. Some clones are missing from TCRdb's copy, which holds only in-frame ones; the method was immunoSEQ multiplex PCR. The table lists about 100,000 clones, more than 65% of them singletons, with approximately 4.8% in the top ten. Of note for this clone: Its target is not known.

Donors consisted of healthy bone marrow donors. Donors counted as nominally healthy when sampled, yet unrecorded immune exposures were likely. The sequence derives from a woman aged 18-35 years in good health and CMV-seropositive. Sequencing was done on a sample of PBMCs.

CDR3 residues: CASSGLAEGAPEETQYF. The CDR3 DNA is TGTGCCAGCAGCGGATTAGCGGAGGGGGCCCCTGAAGAGACCCAGTACTTC. The V gene is TRBV9, the J gene TRBJ2-5, with D possibly matching TRBD1 (7 bases). The CDR3 covers 17 residues. CDR1 and CDR2 (germline): SGDLS, YYNGEE. The germline V and J ends were trimmed by 3 bases and 3 bases, with 21 bases remaining between them.